This TCR beta chain was identified in a study of blood T cell repertoires in COVID-19. In the study overall: Samples representing acute and convalescent COVID-19 were sourced from the United States, Italy and Spain. From T cells, B-cell-depleted T cells, or PBMCs came the material, which was cDNA or gDNA.

The CDR3 has 14 amino acids. The germline V gene encodes CDR1 KGHSH and CDR2 LQKENI. The V gene lost 3 bases and the J gene lost 2 bases, with 11 bases spanning the gap. In the original analysis: From reference gene primer amplification, estimates of nucleated cell counts were derived. Clones were sequenced by immunoSEQ multiplex PCR, and TCRdb holds only the in-frame ones, with some missing. The D gene and trimming were derived from the DNA, and the V and J assignments and clone size from that table. The sample yields approximately 96,000 clones, 70% to 90% seen once. This TCR came from a woman over 75 with acute or convalescent COVID-19. The sequenced sample consisted of peripheral blood. This chain connects TRBV18 to TRBJ2-7; TRBD1 might be the D (6 bases). The CDR3 here is CASSPEGDPYEQYF. The CDR3 coding sequence is TGTGCCAGCTCACCCGAGGGGGACCCCTACGAGCAGTACTTC.